This is a list of T cell receptor beta chains from one sample in a study of PD-1 blockade in classical Hodgkin lymphoma. Method: immunoSEQ multiplex PCR; TCRdb's copy keeps in-frame clones and lacks some. The data show about 24,000 clones, around four fifths seen once. The sequencing here drew on peripheral blood mononuclear cells (PBMCs), taken before the fourth cycle of nivolumab. The origin of the receptors is a human donor with classical Hodgkin lymphoma. The conserved cysteine and the conserved F or W are not part of the CDR3 here.

j_call: TRBJ2-2; v_call: TRBV15; cdr3_aa: ATSRDGATGELF
j_call: TRBJ2-7; v_call: TRBV6-5; cdr3_aa: ASSYGRTSVPYEQY
j_call: TRBJ2-7; v_call: TRBV9; cdr3_aa: ASSGTDRAHEQY
j_call: TRBJ1-1; v_call: TRBV30; cdr3_aa: AWKSYTEAF
j_call: TRBJ2-3; v_call: TRBV9; cdr3_aa: ASSTLTSADTQY
j_call: TRBJ2-1; v_call: TRBV30; cdr3_aa: AWIFSSGTAYNEQF
j_call: TRBJ1-3; v_call: TRBV2; cdr3_aa: ATLDRVGNTIY
j_call: TRBJ2-4; v_call: TRBV7-8; cdr3_aa: ASSFFRTDLAAKNIQY
j_call: TRBJ1-1; v_call: TRBV15; cdr3_aa: ATSRGDRGFPEAF
j_call: TRBJ2-2; v_call: TRBV28; cdr3_aa: ASSPDSYTGELF
j_call: TRBJ1-3; v_call: TRBV5-1; cdr3_aa: ASSLGQVRSGNTIY
j_call: TRBJ2-3; v_call: TRBV30; cdr3_aa: AWSGGTLALRTDTQY
j_call: TRBJ1-1; v_call: TRBV30; cdr3_aa: AWSRDRKTEAF
j_call: TRBJ2-7; v_call: TRBV29-1; cdr3_aa: SVEGNPTSGITYEQY
j_call: TRBJ2-2; v_call: TRBV9; cdr3_aa: ASTRSLTGELF
j_call: TRBJ1-1; v_call: TRBV11-2; cdr3_aa: ASSLLPGRELSTEAF
j_call: TRBJ1-1; v_call: TRBV18; cdr3_aa: ASSPTGGSTEAF
j_call: TRBJ2-1; v_call: TRBV4-2; cdr3_aa: ASSRQGLNNEQF
j_call: TRBJ2-1; v_call: TRBV7-9; cdr3_aa: ASSLASNEQF
j_call: TRBJ2-5; v_call: TRBV9; cdr3_aa: ASSFDLQETQY
j_call: TRBJ1-2; v_call: TRBV7-2; cdr3_aa: ASNRVNYGYT
j_call: TRBJ1-3; v_call: TRBV5-1; cdr3_aa: ASSLLGQGSGNTIY